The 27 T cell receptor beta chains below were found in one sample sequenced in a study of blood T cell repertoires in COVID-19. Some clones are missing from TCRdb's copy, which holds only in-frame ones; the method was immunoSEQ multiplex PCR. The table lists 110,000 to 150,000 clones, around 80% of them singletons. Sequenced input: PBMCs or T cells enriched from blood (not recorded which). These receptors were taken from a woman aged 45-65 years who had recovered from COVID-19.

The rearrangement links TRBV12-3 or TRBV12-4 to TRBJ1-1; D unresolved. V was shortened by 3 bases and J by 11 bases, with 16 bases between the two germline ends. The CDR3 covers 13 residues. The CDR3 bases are TGTGCCAGCAGTTTCAGCACGGGAGTGTGGGCTTTCTTT. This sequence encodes CASSFSTGVWAFF.

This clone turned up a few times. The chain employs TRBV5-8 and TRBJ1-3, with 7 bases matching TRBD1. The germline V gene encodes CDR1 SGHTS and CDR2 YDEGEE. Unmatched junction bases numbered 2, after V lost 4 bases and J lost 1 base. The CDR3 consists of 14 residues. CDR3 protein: CASSRGLSGNTIYF. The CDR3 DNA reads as TGTGCCAGCAGCAGGGGGCTGTCTGGAAACACCATATATTTT.

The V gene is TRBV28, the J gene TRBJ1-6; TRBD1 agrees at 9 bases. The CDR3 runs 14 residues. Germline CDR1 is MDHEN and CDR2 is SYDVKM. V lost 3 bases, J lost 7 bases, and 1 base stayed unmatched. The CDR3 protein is CASSLGQGNSPLHF. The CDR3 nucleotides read TGTGCCAGCAGTTTGGGACAGGGAAATTCACCCCTCCACTTT.

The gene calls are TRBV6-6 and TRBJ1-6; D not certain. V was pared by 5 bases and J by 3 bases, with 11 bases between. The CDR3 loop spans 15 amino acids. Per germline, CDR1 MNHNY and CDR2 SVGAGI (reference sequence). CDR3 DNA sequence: TGTGCCAGCAGTAGCGGGCAGTACTATAATTCACCCCTCCACTTT. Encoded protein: CASSSGQYYNSPLHF.

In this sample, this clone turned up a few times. CDR3 protein: CASIPTLGGGGGTEAFF. The CDR3 DNA follows: TGTGCCAGCATTCCTACCCTTGGTGGGGGGGGTGGCACTGAAGCTTTCTTT. This chain uses TRBV28 with TRBJ1-1, with D tentatively TRBD1 (5 bases). Deletions cut 7 bases from V and 4 bases from J, with 25 bases between. The CDR3 contains 17 residues. Germline V gives CDR1 MDHEN, CDR2 SYDVKM.

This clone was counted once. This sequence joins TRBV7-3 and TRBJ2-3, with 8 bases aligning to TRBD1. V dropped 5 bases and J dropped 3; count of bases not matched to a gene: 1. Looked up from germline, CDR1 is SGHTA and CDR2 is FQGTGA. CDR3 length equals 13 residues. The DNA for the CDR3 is TGTGCCAGCAGCAGACAGGGGACAGATACGCAGTATTTT. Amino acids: CASSRQGTDTQYF.

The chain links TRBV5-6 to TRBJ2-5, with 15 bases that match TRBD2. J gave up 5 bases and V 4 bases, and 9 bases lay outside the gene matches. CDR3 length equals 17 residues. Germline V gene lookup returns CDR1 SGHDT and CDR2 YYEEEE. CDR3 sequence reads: CASSVTRTSGGVETQYF. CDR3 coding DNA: TGTGCCAGCAGCGTCACCCGGACTAGCGGGGGGGTGGAGACCCAGTACTTC.

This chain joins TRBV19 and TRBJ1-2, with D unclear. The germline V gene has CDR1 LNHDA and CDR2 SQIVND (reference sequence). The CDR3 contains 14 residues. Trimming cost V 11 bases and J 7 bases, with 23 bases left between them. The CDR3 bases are TGTGCCTCCGCCGGGAGCAGCTTCGCCTTTGGCTACACCTTC. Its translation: CASAGSSFAFGYTF.

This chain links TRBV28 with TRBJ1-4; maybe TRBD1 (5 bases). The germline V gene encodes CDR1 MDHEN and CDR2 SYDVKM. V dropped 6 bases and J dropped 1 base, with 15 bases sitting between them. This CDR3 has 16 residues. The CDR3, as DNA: TGTGCCAGCAGCCCCAACCCAGGGATAACTAATGAAAAACTGTTTTTT. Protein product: CASSPNPGITNEKLFF.

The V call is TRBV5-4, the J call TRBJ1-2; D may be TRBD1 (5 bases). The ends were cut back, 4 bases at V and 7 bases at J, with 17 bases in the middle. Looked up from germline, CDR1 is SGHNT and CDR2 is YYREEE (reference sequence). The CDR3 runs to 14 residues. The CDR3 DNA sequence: TGTGCCAGCAGCCTTCTCCAGGGATTAGGTGGCTACACCTTC. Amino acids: CASSLLQGLGGYTF. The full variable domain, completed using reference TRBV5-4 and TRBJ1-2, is ETGVTQSPTHLIKTRGQQVTLRCSSQSGHNTVSWYQQALGQGPQFIFQYYREEENGRGNFPPRFSGLQFPNYSSELNVNALELDDSALYLCASSLLQGLGGYTFGSGTRLTVV.

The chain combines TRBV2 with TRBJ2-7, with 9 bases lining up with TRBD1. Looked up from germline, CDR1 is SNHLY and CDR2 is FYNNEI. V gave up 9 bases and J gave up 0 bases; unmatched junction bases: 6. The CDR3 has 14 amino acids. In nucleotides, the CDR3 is TGTGCCAGAGCCGGGACAGGGACCTCCTACGAGCAGTACTTC. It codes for CARAGTGTSYEQYF.

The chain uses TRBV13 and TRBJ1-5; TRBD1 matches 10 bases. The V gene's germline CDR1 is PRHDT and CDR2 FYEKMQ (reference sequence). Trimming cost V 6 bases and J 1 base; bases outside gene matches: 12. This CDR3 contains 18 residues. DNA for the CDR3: TGTGCCAGCAGTCGTAGGACAGGGGGTATGTTCAGCAATCAGCCCCAGCATTTT. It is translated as CASSRRTGGMFSNQPQHF.

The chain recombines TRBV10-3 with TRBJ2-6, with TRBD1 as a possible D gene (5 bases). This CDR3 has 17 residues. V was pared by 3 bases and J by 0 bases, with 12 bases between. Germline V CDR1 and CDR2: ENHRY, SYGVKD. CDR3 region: CAISDQGDRSGANVLTF. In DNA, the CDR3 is TGTGCCATCAGTGATCAGGGTGACCGCTCTGGGGCCAACGTCCTGACTTTC.

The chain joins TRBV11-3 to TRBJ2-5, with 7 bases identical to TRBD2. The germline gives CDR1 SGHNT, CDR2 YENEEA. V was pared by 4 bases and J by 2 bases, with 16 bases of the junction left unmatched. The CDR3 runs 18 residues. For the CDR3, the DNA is TGTGCCAGCAGCTCCAACCCTCCCGCTAGCGGAGGGCAAGAGACCCAGTACTTC. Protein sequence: CASSSNPPASGGQETQYF.

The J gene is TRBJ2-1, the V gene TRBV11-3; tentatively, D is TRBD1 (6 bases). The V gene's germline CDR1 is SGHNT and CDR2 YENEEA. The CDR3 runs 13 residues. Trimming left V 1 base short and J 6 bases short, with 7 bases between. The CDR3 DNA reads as TGTGCCAGCAGCTTAGTACAGGGCAATGAGCAGTTCTTC. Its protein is CASSLVQGNEQFF.

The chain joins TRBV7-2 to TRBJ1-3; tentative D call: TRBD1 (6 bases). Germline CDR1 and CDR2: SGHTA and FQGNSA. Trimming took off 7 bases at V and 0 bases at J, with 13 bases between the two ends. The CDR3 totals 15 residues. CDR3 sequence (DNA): TGTGCCAGCACTGAGGACAGATACTCTGGAAACACCATATATTTT. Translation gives CASTEDRYSGNTIYF. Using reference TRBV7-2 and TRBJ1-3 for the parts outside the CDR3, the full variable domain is GAGVSQSPSNKVTEKGKDVELRCDPISGHTALYWYRQSLGQGLEFLIYFQGNSAPDKSGLPSDRFSAERTGGSVSTLTIQRTQQEDSAVYLCASTEDRYSGNTIYFGEGSWLTVV.

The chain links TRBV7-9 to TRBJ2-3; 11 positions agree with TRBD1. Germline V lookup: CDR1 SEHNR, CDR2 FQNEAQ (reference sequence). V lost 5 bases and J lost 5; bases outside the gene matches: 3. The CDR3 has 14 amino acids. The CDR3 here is CASSPGTGGDTQYF. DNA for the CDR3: TGTGCCAGCAGCCCGGGGACAGGGGGAGATACGCAGTATTTT. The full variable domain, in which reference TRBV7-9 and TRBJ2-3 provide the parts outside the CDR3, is DTGVSQNPRHKITKRGQNVTFRCDPISEHNRLYWYRQTLGQGPEFLTYFQNEAQLEKSRLLSDRFSAERPKGSFSTLEIQRTEQGDSAMYLCASSPGTGGDTQYFGPGTRLTVL.

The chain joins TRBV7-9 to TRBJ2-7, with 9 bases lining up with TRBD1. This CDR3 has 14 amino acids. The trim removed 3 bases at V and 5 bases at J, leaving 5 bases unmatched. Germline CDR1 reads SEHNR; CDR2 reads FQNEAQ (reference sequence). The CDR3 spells CASSLGQGMDEQYV. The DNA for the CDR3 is TGTGCCAGCAGCTTGGGACAGGGAATGGACGAGCAGTACGTC.

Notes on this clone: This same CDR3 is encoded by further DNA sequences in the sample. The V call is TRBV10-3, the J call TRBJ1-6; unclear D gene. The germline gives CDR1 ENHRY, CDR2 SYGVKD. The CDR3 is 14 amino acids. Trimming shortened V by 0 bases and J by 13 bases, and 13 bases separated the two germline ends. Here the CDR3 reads CAISESERSSPLHF. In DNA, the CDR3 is TGTGCCATCAGTGAGTCGGAACGGAGCAGCCCCCTCCACTTT.

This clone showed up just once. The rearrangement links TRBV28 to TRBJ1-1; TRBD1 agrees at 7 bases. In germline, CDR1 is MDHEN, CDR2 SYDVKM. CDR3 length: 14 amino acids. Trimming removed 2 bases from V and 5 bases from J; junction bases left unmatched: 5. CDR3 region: CASSLTGEDTEAFF. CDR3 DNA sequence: TGTGCCAGCAGTTTAACAGGGGAGGATACTGAAGCTTTCTTT.

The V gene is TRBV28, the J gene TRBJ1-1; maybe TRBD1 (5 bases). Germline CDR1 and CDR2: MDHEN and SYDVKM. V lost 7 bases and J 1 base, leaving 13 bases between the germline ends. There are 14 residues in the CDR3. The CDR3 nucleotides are TGTGCCAGCATCCGAAATCAGGGGAACACTGAAGCTTTCTTT. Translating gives CASIRNQGNTEAFF.

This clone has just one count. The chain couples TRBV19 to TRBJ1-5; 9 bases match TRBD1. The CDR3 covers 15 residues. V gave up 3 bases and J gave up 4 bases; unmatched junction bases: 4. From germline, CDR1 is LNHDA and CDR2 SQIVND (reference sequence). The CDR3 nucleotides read TGTGCCAGTAGTATTGGGACAGGGCGAAATCAGCCCCAGCATTTT. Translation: CASSIGTGRNQPQHF.

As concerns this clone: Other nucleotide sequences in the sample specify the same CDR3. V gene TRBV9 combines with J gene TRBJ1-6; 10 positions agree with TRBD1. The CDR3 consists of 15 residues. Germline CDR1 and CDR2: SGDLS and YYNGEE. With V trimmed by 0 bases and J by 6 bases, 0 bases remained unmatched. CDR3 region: CASSVGQGANSPLHF. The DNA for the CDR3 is TGTGCCAGCAGCGTAGGACAGGGGGCTAATTCACCCCTCCACTTT.

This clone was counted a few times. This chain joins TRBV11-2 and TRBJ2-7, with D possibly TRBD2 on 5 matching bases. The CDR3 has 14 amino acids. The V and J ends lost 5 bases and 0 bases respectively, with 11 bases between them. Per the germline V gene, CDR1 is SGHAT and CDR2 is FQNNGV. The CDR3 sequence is CASSPGLLSYEQYF. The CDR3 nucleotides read TGTGCCAGCAGCCCCGGACTCCTCTCCTACGAGCAGTACTTC.

CDR3 sequence reads: CASKGAQNSPLHF. The CDR3 DNA is TGTGCCAGCAAGGGGGCACAAAATTCACCCCTCCACTTT. The rearrangement uses TRBV5-4 and TRBJ1-6; the match to TRBD1 covers 7 bases. The V gene end was trimmed by 6 bases and the J gene end by 7 bases; junction bases not matched to a gene: 4. The CDR3 spans 13 residues. The germline gives CDR1 SGHNT, CDR2 YYREEE (reference sequence).

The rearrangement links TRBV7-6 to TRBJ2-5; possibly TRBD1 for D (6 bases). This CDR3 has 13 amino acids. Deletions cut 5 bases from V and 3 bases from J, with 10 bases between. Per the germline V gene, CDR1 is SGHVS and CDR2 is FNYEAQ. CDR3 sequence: CASSRDTKETQYF. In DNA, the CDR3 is TGTGCCAGCAGCCGGGACACAAAAGAGACCCAGTACTTC.

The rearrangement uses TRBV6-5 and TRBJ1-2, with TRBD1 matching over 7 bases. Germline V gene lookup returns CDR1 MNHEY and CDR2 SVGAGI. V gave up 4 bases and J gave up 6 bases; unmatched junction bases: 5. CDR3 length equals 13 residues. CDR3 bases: TGTGCCAGCAGTTCCACGACAGGGCATGGCTACACCTTC. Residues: CASSSTTGHGYTF.